This passage covers 4 T cell receptor beta chains from one sample sequenced in a study of cytomegalovirus exposure and HLA in healthy donors. Vbeta (60) and Jbeta (13) primers were used in the PCR. The method was immunoSEQ multiplex PCR; TCRdb's version includes in-frame clones alone and lacks a portion of them. The sample lists approximately 160,000 clones, about three fifths seen once, with approximately 2.9% in the top ten. What was sequenced was PBMCs. These TCRs come from a young woman in good health and CMV-seropositive.

The gene calls are TRBV10-3 and TRBJ2-1; 9 nucleotides match TRBD2. Germline CDR1 is ENHRY and CDR2 is SYGVKD. The CDR3 runs to 16 residues. V gave up 3 bases and J gave up 4 bases; unmatched junction bases: 7. Here the CDR3 DNA reads TGTGCCATCAGTGACACGGGACTAGCAACATACAATGAGCAGTTCTTC. Amino acids: CAISDTGLATYNEQFF.

The chain is built from TRBV5-1 and TRBJ1-1, with a possible D match to TRBD1 (6 bases). The CDR3 is 15 amino acids. V lost 4 bases, J lost 5 bases, and 18 bases lay in between. The germline gives CDR1 SGHRS, CDR2 YFSETQ. CDR3 coding DNA: TGCGCCAGCAGCCCCTATGTGGGGGCGAGGACTGAAGCTTTCTTT. It yields the protein CASSPYVGARTEAFF.

The CDR3 here is CASSLSSTGTAYNEQFF. In DNA form, the CDR3 reads TGTGCCAGCAGCTTAAGCTCGACAGGGACCGCCTACAATGAGCAGTTCTTC. This chain connects TRBV11-2 to TRBJ2-1; 7 bases are shared with TRBD1. Trimming removed 2 bases from V and 2 bases from J; junction bases left unmatched: 9. The CDR3 has 17 residues. Germline lookup yields CDR1 SGHAT and CDR2 FQNNGV.

This clone was seen a few times. The chain joins TRBV5-1 to TRBJ1-2; no clear D. CDR3 size: 13 residues. The germline gives CDR1 SGHRS, CDR2 YFSETQ. V was shortened by 4 bases and J by 4 bases, with 11 bases between the two germline ends. This CDR3 is CASSRREGYGYTF. For the CDR3, the DNA is TGCGCCAGCAGCCGGAGGGAGGGCTATGGCTACACCTTC. Full variable domain (rest looked up from reference TRBV5-1 and TRBJ1-2): KAGVTQTPRYLIKTRGQQVTLSCSPISGHRSVSWYQQTPGQGLQFLFEYFSETQRNKGNFPGRFSGRQFSNSRSEMNVSTLELGDSALYLCASSRREGYGYTFGSGTRLTVV.